These 9 T cell receptor beta chains came from one sample sequenced in a study of T cells in Graves' hyperthyroidism and ophthalmopathy. Amplification of TCR beta CDR3 regions used RNA as the template. The TCR CDR3 was amplified in a first-round RT-PCR using the HTBI primer set. Each CDR3 protein is one row after TCRdb ran MiXCR on the multiplex PCR reads. The sample consists of around 270,000 distinct CDR3 sequences, roughly 18% of them appearing once. The specimen sequenced was blood. The source of these receptors is a man over 45 with Graves' ophthalmopathy.

This clonotype has a handful of counts. This rearrangement joins TRBV30 to TRBJ2-1; 14 bases fit TRBD2. The CDR3 consists of 16 residues. Germline CDR1 GTSNPN, CDR2 SVGIG (reference sequence). The junction had 7 bases not matched to a gene; V was cut back by 1 base and J by 8 bases. CDR3 coding DNA: TGTGCCTGGAGTGGAAGACTAGCGGGAGGGCCGGATGAGCAGTTCTTC. Amino acids: CAWSGRLAGGPDEQFF.

The chain couples TRBV20-1 to TRBJ1-6, with D perhaps matching TRBD1 (5 bases). The CDR3 is 19 amino acids. Looked up from germline, CDR1 is DFQATT and CDR2 is SNEGSKA (reference sequence). Trimming took off 0 bases at V and 1 base at J, with 19 bases between the two ends. CDR3 sequence: CSAREAGYDLRSYNSPLHF. Here the CDR3 DNA reads TGCAGTGCTAGAGAGGCAGGGTATGATCTACGATCCTATAATTCACCCCTCCACTTT.

This clonotype was recorded at least ten times. The J gene is TRBJ2-3, the V gene TRBV20-1, with D perhaps assigned TRBD1 or TRBD2 (5 bases each). The CDR3 runs 12 residues. CDR1 DFQATT and CDR2 SNEGSKA come from the germline V gene (reference sequence). Trimming took off 7 bases at V and 0 bases at J, with 8 bases between the two ends. The DNA of the CDR3 is TGCAGTGAATGGGACAGCACAGATACGCAGTATTTT. This sequence encodes CSEWDSTDTQYF.

This clonotype came up a few times. The chain is built from TRBV7-9 and TRBJ2-5; TRBD2 agrees at 7 bases. V lost 5 bases, J lost 4 bases, and 13 bases stayed unmatched. The CDR3 runs to 16 residues. The germline V gene encodes CDR1 SEHNR and CDR2 FQNEAQ (reference sequence). The CDR3 loop reads CASSLNRAGAPETQYF. The CDR3 DNA sequence: TGTGCCAGCAGCCTAAATCGGGCGGGAGCGCCAGAGACCCAGTACTTC.

This clonotype has ten or more counts. The rearrangement uses TRBV5-1 and TRBJ2-7; 10 bases are a match to TRBD2. Germline CDR1 reads SGHRS; CDR2 reads YFSETQ. With 1 base clipped from V and 6 bases from J, the junction kept 7 bases outside the gene matches. The CDR3 has 15 residues. DNA for the CDR3: TGCGCCAGCAGCTTGTCGCTAGCGGGAGTGGCCGAGCAGTACTTC. This encodes CASSLSLAGVAEQYF.

This clonotype was counted ten times or more. The chain recombines TRBV2 with TRBJ1-5; weak D call: TRBD1 (6 bases). Between the trimmed V and J ends, which lost 5 bases and 0 bases, there was a span of 14 bases. The germline V gene encodes CDR1 SNHLY and CDR2 FYNNEI. This CDR3 comprises 16 residues. This CDR3 reads CASSSLQTGSNQPQHF. As DNA, the CDR3 is TGTGCCAGCAGTTCTCTACAGACAGGTAGCAATCAGCCCCAGCATTTT.

This clonotype has at least ten counts. The rearrangement joins TRBV28 to TRBJ2-3, with D maybe TRBD1 (5 bases). CDR1 MDHEN and CDR2 SYDVKM come from the germline V gene. This CDR3 comprises 13 residues. V dropped 6 bases and J dropped 0 bases, with 7 bases sitting between them. CDR3 protein: CASRGRSTDTQYF. The CDR3 bases are TGTGCCAGCAGGGGGCGAAGCACAGATACGCAGTATTTT.

This clonotype occurred many times. This chain joins TRBV29-1 and TRBJ2-7; D is unclear. V gave up 0 bases and J gave up 0 bases, with 3 bases separating them. Germline V lookup: CDR1 SQVTM, CDR2 ANQGSEA. There are 12 residues in the CDR3. CDR3 residues: CSVEDLSYEQYF. CDR3 in DNA: TGCAGCGTTGAAGACCTCTCCTACGAGCAGTACTTC.

This clonotype has a count of ten or more. CDR3 nucleotide sequence: TGCGCCAGCAGCTTAAACACAGGGTTGGAGACCCAGTACTTC. This gives the protein CASSLNTGLETQYF. The genes are TRBV5-1 and TRBJ2-5; weak D call: TRBD1 (6 bases). The germline gives CDR1 SGHRS, CDR2 YFSETQ. The CDR3 runs 14 residues. The germline V and J ends were trimmed by 2 bases and 5 bases, with 13 bases remaining between them.